This T cell receptor (beta chain) was captured in a study of response to subunit inactivated influenza vaccine. Findings and limits, study-wide: A suggestion made by the authors is that each seasonal influenza vaccination recruits few new T cells.

One entry per CDR3 protein results from TCRdb running MiXCR on the RT-PCR reads. The sample shows 400,000 to 650,000 distinct CDR3 sequences, about 7.2% of them seen only once. A remark on this clonotype: The antigen remains undetermined.

This clonotype was obtained from a man between 50 and 70 years old who received an inactivated influenza vaccine. This sample comprised PBMCs from blood, obtained 23 months after vaccination.

In nucleotides, the CDR3 is TGTGCCAGCAGCCGAATCCGAGGGCCTGGGGAGCAGTTCTTC. It is translated as CASSRIRGPGEQFF. V is TRBV11-2 and J is TRBJ2-1; D possibly corresponds to TRBD2 (5 bases). V gave up 5 bases and J gave up 10 bases, with 18 bases separating them. Germline V gene data show CDR1 as SGHAT and CDR2 as FQNNGV. The CDR3 is 14 amino acids.